This entry lists 13 T cell receptor beta chains sequenced from one sample in a study of shared clonotypes between healthy human individuals. The table came from immunoSEQ multiplex PCR; TCRdb's copy has only in-frame clones and leaves some out. The sample holds about 1.5 million clones, 95% to 99% seen once. Sample: naive CD4+ T cells sorted from blood. Described subset: CD45RA+ positively selected. These TCRs come from a man aged 25 to 40 in good health.

The genes are TRBV27 and TRBJ1-5; D is perhaps TRBD1 (6 bases). Deletions cut 2 bases from V and 5 bases from J, with 22 bases between. Germline-derived CDR1 and CDR2 are MNHEY and SMNVEV (reference sequence). The CDR3 is 18 residues long. This CDR3 reads CASSLRPLLQGRHQPQHF. The CDR3 DNA is TGTGCCAGCAGTTTAAGGCCCCTATTACAGGGTCGGCATCAGCCCCAGCATTTT.

The chain combines TRBV28 with TRBJ1-1; D is ambiguous. The V gene lost 2 bases and the J gene lost 1 base, with 14 bases spanning the gap. Germline-derived CDR1 and CDR2 are MDHEN and SYDVKM. There are 16 residues in the CDR3. CDR3 protein: CASSLRVGLGNTEAFF. CDR3 sequence (DNA): TGTGCCAGCAGTTTACGGGTTGGGTTAGGGAACACTGAAGCTTTCTTT.

The chain employs TRBV6-5 and TRBJ2-7; D is unclear. This CDR3 has 13 amino acids. Trimming took off 6 bases at V and 2 bases at J, with 11 bases between the two ends. Germline V gene sequence: CDR1 MNHEY, CDR2 SVGAGI. CDR3 sequence: CASRSDETYEQYF. The CDR3 coding sequence is TGTGCCAGCAGGAGCGACGAGACCTACGAGCAGTACTTC.

The rearrangement links TRBV5-1 to TRBJ2-2; D is possibly TRBD1 or TRBD2 (5 bases each). Germline V lookup: CDR1 SGHRS, CDR2 YFSETQ. The CDR3 is made up of 16 amino acids. Deletions cut 2 bases from V and 2 bases from J, with 13 bases between. The CDR3: CASSFQPGPNTGELFF. In DNA form, the CDR3 reads TGCGCCAGCAGCTTTCAACCGGGACCTAACACCGGGGAGCTGTTTTTT.

The V call is TRBV4-3, the J call TRBJ2-1, with D perhaps matching TRBD2 (6 bases). CDR1 and CDR2 (germline): LGHNA, YSLEER. Trimming removed 2 bases at V and 10 bases at J, with 15 bases between. The CDR3 runs to 14 residues. This chain's CDR3 is CASSQPGSGGEQFF. CDR3 nucleotides: TGCGCCAGCAGCCAACCGGGGTCTGGGGGGGAGCAGTTCTTC.

This chain connects TRBV5-1 to TRBJ1-2, with TRBD1 identical over 9 bases. J was trimmed by 5 bases and V by 4 bases; bases with no gene match: 6. The CDR3 has 14 amino acids. Germline V lookup: CDR1 SGHRS, CDR2 YFSETQ. The CDR3 loop is CASSPGTGLYGYTF. CDR3 sequence (DNA): TGCGCCAGCAGCCCTGGGACAGGGTTGTATGGCTACACCTTC.

CDR3 nucleotide sequence: TGCGCCAGCAGCTTGGTGGTTCCTGGGGCAACTAATGAAAAACTGTTTTTT. Protein: CASSLVVPGATNEKLFF. V gene TRBV5-1 combines with J gene TRBJ1-4; D unclear. The CDR3 is made up of 17 amino acids. Trimming took off 0 bases at V and 0 bases at J, with 12 bases between the two ends. Germline CDR1 is SGHRS and CDR2 is YFSETQ.

The chain links TRBV25-1 to TRBJ2-3, with D maybe TRBD1 (6 bases). The CDR3 contains 14 residues. The ends were cut back, 5 bases at V and 5 bases at J, with 14 bases in the middle. CDR1 is MGHDK and CDR2 is SYGVNS in the germline V gene. The CDR3 loop reads CASSPGARLDTQYF. The CDR3 region has the DNA TGTGCCAGCAGTCCAGGGGCTCGATTAGATACGCAGTATTTT.

This rearrangement joins TRBV7-8 to TRBJ2-3; tentatively, D is TRBD2 (5 bases). The CDR3 extends over 13 amino acids. Per germline, CDR1 SGHVS and CDR2 FQNEAQ. V dropped 3 bases and J dropped 7 bases, with 11 bases sitting between them. CDR3 coding DNA: TGTGCCAGCAGCTTCCAGACGGGATATACGCAGTATTTT. This gives the protein CASSFQTGYTQYF.

The V call is TRBV2, the J call TRBJ2-3; no definite D call. Germline-derived CDR1 and CDR2 are SNHLY and FYNNEI. The CDR3 is made up of 12 amino acids. Trimming shortened V by 5 bases and J by 10 bases, and 13 bases separated the two germline ends. The CDR3 protein is CASSPLLGSQYF. The CDR3 bases are TGTGCCAGCAGTCCACTCTTGGGTTCGCAGTATTTT.

The chain couples TRBV10-3 to TRBJ1-1, with D uncertain. The CDR3 covers 11 residues. The V and J ends lost 10 bases and 6 bases respectively, with 12 bases between them. The germline CDR1 and CDR2 sequences are ENHRY and SYGVKD. The CDR3 region has the DNA TGTGCCAATGGGCGGGGTTCTGAAGCTTTCTTT. Encoded protein: CANGRGSEAFF.

The rearrangement uses TRBV5-1 and TRBJ2-7; TRBD1 aligns across 7 bases. J lost 4 bases, V lost 3 bases, and 7 bases had no gene match. The CDR3 covers 14 residues. In germline, CDR1 is SGHRS, CDR2 YFSETQ. The CDR3 sequence is CASSSGTVTYEQYF. DNA of the CDR3: TGCGCCAGCAGCTCCGGGACAGTAACTTACGAGCAGTACTTC.

The V gene is TRBV5-1, the J gene TRBJ2-7, with TRBD2 as a possible D gene (5 bases). The germline V gene encodes CDR1 SGHRS and CDR2 YFSETQ. There are 15 residues in the CDR3. Trimming shortened V by 0 bases and J by 4 bases, and 14 bases separated the two germline ends. CDR3 in amino acids: CASSLGTGFGYEQYF. The CDR3 nucleotides read TGCGCCAGCAGCTTGGGGACGGGGTTTGGGTACGAGCAGTACTTC. Together with reference TRBV5-1 and TRBJ2-7, the CDR3 gives the full variable domain: KAGVTQTPRYLIKTRGQQVTLSCSPISGHRSVSWYQQTPGQGLQFLFEYFSETQRNKGNFPGRFSGRQFSNSRSEMNVSTLELGDSALYLCASSLGTGFGYEQYFGPGTRLTVT.